The 13 T cell receptor beta chains below all came from one sample that was sequenced in a study of T cells in Graves' hyperthyroidism and ophthalmopathy. Amplified TCR beta CDR3 regions derived from RNA transcripts. The HTBI primer set served for first-round RT-PCR of the TCR CDR3. TCRdb reanalysed the multiplex PCR reads using MiXCR and keeps one entry per CDR3 protein. The table records roughly 180,000 distinct CDR3 sequences, about a sixth of them present only once. Sequencing input: blood. These receptors were taken from a woman between 50 and 59 years old with Graves' hyperthyroidism.

This clonotype was counted at least ten times. This chain connects TRBV11-1 to TRBJ2-1, with D perhaps TRBD1 or TRBD2 (5 bases each). Germline loops: CDR1 SGHAT, CDR2 FQDESV (reference sequence). The V end was cut by 2 bases, the J end by 9 bases, with 8 bases between. This CDR3 has 12 amino acids. The CDR3 sequence: CASSLKGTEQFF. The CDR3 nucleotides are TGTGCCAGCAGCTTAAAGGGGACTGAGCAGTTCTTC.

This clonotype was seen repeatedly, ten times or more. The chain couples TRBV2 to TRBJ1-2; D unclear. Trimming cost V 4 bases and J 4 bases, with 7 bases left between them. The CDR3 has 12 residues. Germline V CDR1 and CDR2: SNHLY, FYNNEI. As DNA, the CDR3 is TGTGCCAGCAGTGCCGGGAGCTATGGCTACACCTTC. It specifies CASSAGSYGYTF.

As for this clonotype: Germline and junction disagree at one end, which may indicate a read error. V usage is TRBV28 and J usage is TRBJ2-1; 8 bases map to TRBD1. CDR3 length: 15 residues. Germline V gives CDR1 MDHEN, CDR2 SYDVKM. The CDR3 loop is CATVDRDRTYNERFF. CDR3 coding DNA: TGTGCCACCGTCGACCGGGACAGGACCTACAATGAGCGGTTCTTC.

V and J are TRBV9 and TRBJ2-2; TRBD2 agrees at 9 bases. V lost 4 bases, J lost 6 bases, and 10 bases stayed unmatched. The germline gives CDR1 SGDLS, CDR2 YYNGEE. This CDR3 comprises 16 residues. Here the CDR3 reads CASSPRAGGPAGELFF. In DNA, the CDR3 is TGTGCCAGCAGCCCCCGGGCGGGGGGGCCAGCCGGGGAGCTGTTTTTT.

This clonotype was found many times. The rearrangement uses TRBV5-1 and TRBJ2-1; 10 nucleotides align to TRBD2. There are 19 residues in the CDR3. Per the germline V gene, CDR1 is SGHRS and CDR2 is YFSETQ. The J segment lost 2 bases and the V segment lost 3 bases, leaving 14 bases of the junction unmatched. The CDR3 bases are TGCGCCAGCAGCTGGGGAATTATTAGCGGGGGGCTAACCTACAATGAGCAGTTCTTC. It codes for CASSWGIISGGLTYNEQFF.

This clonotype was recorded at least ten times. No DNA is shown, since the ends of the CDR3 on it are uncertain; the CDR3 is the one TCRdb lists. V gene TRBV12-3 or TRBV12-4 combines with J gene TRBJ1-2; TRBD1, the D gene given by the table, was not confirmed from the DNA. The CDR3 has 15 residues if both end residues are counted. The CDR3 protein is CASSRAVGGVGTGSF.

This clonotype was recorded at least ten times. The V gene is TRBV10-3, the J gene TRBJ2-3, with 9 nucleotides matching TRBD1. The CDR3 extends over 15 amino acids. V shed 3 bases and J 0 bases; nucleotides not matched to a gene: 1. Germline CDR1 and CDR2: ENHRY and SYGVKD. The CDR3 nucleotides are TGTGCCATCAGTGAACAGGGGGCTAGCACAGATACGCAGTATTTT. Translating gives CAISEQGASTDTQYF.

This clonotype has at least ten counts. This chain connects TRBV6-6 to TRBJ1-6; D might be TRBD1 (5 bases). V lost 0 bases to trimming and J lost 7 bases, with 19 bases between them. The CDR3 runs to 18 residues. The germline CDR1 and CDR2 sequences are MNHNY and SVGAGI (reference sequence). The CDR3 here is CASSYSMGMTAKNSPLHF. The CDR3 bases are TGTGCCAGCAGTTACTCGATGGGGATGACAGCTAAGAATTCACCCCTCCACTTT.

This clonotype was detected many times. The chain couples TRBV25-1 to TRBJ2-7; D gene unclear. Germline CDR1 and CDR2: MGHDK and SYGVNS. This CDR3 region has 13 residues. V was cut by 3 bases and J by 3 bases, with 9 bases left in between. Here the CDR3 DNA reads TGTGCCAGCAGTGATTCATACAGCTACGAGCAGTACTTC. Translating gives CASSDSYSYEQYF.

This clonotype has ten or more counts. This chain joins TRBV5-1 and TRBJ2-3, with D unclear. Germline V gene data show CDR1 as SGHRS and CDR2 as YFSETQ. Trimming pared 0 bases from V and 3 bases from J, leaving 5 bases between. CDR3 size: 13 residues. CDR3 amino acids: CASSLEDTDTQYF. In DNA, the CDR3 is TGCGCCAGCAGCTTGGAGGATACAGATACGCAGTATTTT.

This clonotype was counted at least ten times. The chain links TRBV20-1 to TRBJ2-7; unclear D gene. The length of the CDR3 is 10 residues. The germline V gene encodes CDR1 DFQATT and CDR2 SNEGSKA (reference sequence). The V end lost 6 bases, the J end lost 3 bases, and 6 bases lay between the germline ends. CDR3 in DNA: TGCAGTGCCCAGGACTACGAGCAGTACTTC. This gives the protein CSAQDYEQYF.

This clonotype appeared many times. The J gene is TRBJ2-7, the V gene TRBV29-1; 11 bases line up with TRBD1. CDR3 length equals 13 residues. Germline-derived CDR1 and CDR2 are SQVTM and ANQGSEA. The ends lost 5 bases at V and 4 bases at J; junction bases unmatched: 4. CDR3 DNA sequence: TGCAGCGTTACCGGGACAGGGGGATACGAGCAGTACTTC. It specifies CSVTGTGGYEQYF.

At least ten counts were recorded for this clonotype. J is TRBJ1-2 and V is TRBV12-3 or TRBV12-4, with D perhaps matching TRBD1 (5 bases). The V end was cut by 4 bases, the J end by 4 bases, with 28 bases between. The CDR3 length is 19 residues. The CDR3 DNA reads as TGTGCCAGCAGTTCGGGGGTAATGTACGTACCGGGGGAAATCTATGGCTACACCTTC. Residues: CASSSGVMYVPGEIYGYTF.